One and the same sample provided the 16 T cell receptor beta chains below, sequenced in a study of T cell responses to AZD1222 COVID-19 vaccine (dated by TCRdb to about 2021). The method behind the library was the immunoSEQ multiplex PCR assay. TCRdb mirrors the immuneACCESS table, restricted to in-frame sequences. Some clones are absent from its copies; in checked studies, under half trace to an unresolved V gene, and the reason for the others is unknown. A total of about 140,000 clones appear in this sample, about nine tenths of them only once. Around 1.3% of the sample lies in the top ten. The sample's time point label is to be understood as: baseline before first vaccination. The input for sequencing was peripheral blood, taken on day 0 of AZD1222 vaccination. The origin of the receptors is an adult in good health.

This rearrangement joins TRBV5-8 to TRBJ1-5, with TRBD1 as a possible D gene (5 bases). The CDR3 contains 14 residues. Germline CDR1 and CDR2: SGHTS and YDEGEE. Trimming pared 5 bases from V and 2 bases from J, leaving 11 bases between. The chain's CDR3 is CASSKGLGNQPQHF. CDR3 DNA: TGTGCCAGCAGTAAGGGGCTGGGCAATCAGCCCCAGCATTTT.

This clone turned up a few times. The chain recombines TRBV15 with TRBJ2-1; 7 bases are shared with TRBD2. The CDR3 covers 16 residues. V lost 5 bases to trimming and J lost 10 bases; unmatched junction nucleotides: 17. In germline, CDR1 is LNHNV, CDR2 YYDKDF (reference sequence). The chain's CDR3 is CATSVRLWTGGREQFF. The CDR3 coding sequence is TGTGCCACCAGCGTACGACTTTGGACGGGGGGACGAGAGCAGTTCTTC.

The CDR3 DNA sequence: TGCGCCAGCAGTGAATGGGCTATTGGACTAGCGGGAGGCCCCTCCTACGAGCAGTACTTC. It codes for CASSEWAIGLAGGPSYEQYF. This rearrangement joins TRBV10-2 to TRBJ2-7; 14 bases line up with TRBD2. Per germline, CDR1 WSHSY and CDR2 SAAADI. J was trimmed by 0 bases and V by 3 bases; bases with no gene match: 13. This CDR3 region has 20 residues.

This clone was recorded once. V and J are TRBV23-1 and TRBJ1-5; 7 nucleotides agree with TRBD1. TRBV23-1 is an ORF, with its function uncertain. The CDR3 spans 17 residues. V lost 6 bases to trimming and J lost 4 bases; unmatched junction nucleotides: 15. The CDR3 nucleotides read TGCGCCAGCAGGCAAAGGACCCGGGACAGACGGAATCAGCCCCAGCATTTT. Translation gives CASRQRTRDRRNQPQHF.

The chain carries TRBV27 and TRBJ1-6; D possibly corresponds to TRBD1 (6 bases). The germline gives CDR1 MNHEY, CDR2 SMNVEV (reference sequence). Trimming took off 2 bases at V and 6 bases at J, with 11 bases between the two ends. The CDR3 consists of 15 residues. The CDR3 nucleotides are TGTGCCAGCAGTTTACGGGGGGGCCTTAATTCACCCCTCCACTTT. This encodes CASSLRGGLNSPLHF.

To note about this clone: The conserved closing phenylalanine or tryptophan is absent in this CDR3, likely reflecting a read error. Because the CDR3's place on the DNA is in doubt, the DNA is left out and the CDR3 is given as listed by TCRdb. The rearrangement links TRBV24-1 to TRBJ2-7; the table's TRBD1 call for D was not verified on the DNA. The CDR3 spans 9 residues, counting both ends. Germline-derived CDR1 and CDR2 are KGHDR and SFDVKD. CDR3 sequence reads: CAIGFQASS.

This rearrangement joins TRBV5-1 to TRBJ1-1, with TRBD1 matching over 8 bases. Germline V gene sequence: CDR1 SGHRS, CDR2 YFSETQ. There are 15 residues in the CDR3. V was pared by 4 bases and J by 6 bases, with 11 bases of the junction left unmatched. The CDR3 DNA sequence: TGCGCCAGCAGCGGGCAGGGGGCGGTAGCCTCTGAAGCTTTCTTT. Protein product: CASSGQGAVASEAFF.

The V gene is TRBV7-9, the J gene TRBJ1-1; 12 bases match TRBD1. The CDR3 length is 12 residues. The V gene end was trimmed by 10 bases and the J gene end by 4 bases; junction bases not matched to a gene: 1. Germline CDR1 SEHNR, CDR2 FQNEAQ (reference sequence). The CDR3 sequence: CATGQGATEAFF. CDR3 DNA: TGTGCCACGGGACAGGGGGCCACTGAAGCTTTCTTT.

This sequence joins TRBV27 and TRBJ2-3; 10 nucleotides match TRBD2. Germline V gene data show CDR1 as MNHEY and CDR2 as SMNVEV (reference sequence). V lost 5 bases, J lost 1 base, and 9 bases stayed unmatched. The CDR3 covers 17 residues. CDR3 sequence (DNA): TGTGCCAGCAGTAATGGGCTAGCGGGGGCCCGCACAGATACGCAGTATTTT. Translation: CASSNGLAGARTDTQYF.

J is TRBJ2-3 and V is TRBV10-2; possibly TRBD2 for D (5 bases). This CDR3 has 15 residues. Germline CDR1 is WSHSY and CDR2 is SAAADI. V was pared by 4 bases and J by 1 base, with 12 bases between. The CDR3 coding sequence is TGCGCCAGCAGTGCTATACTAGGTGGCACAGATACGCAGTATTTT. It codes for CASSAILGGTDTQYF.

The chain links TRBV4-1 to TRBJ1-4; D gene unclear. Per the germline V gene, CDR1 is MGHRA and CDR2 is YSYEKL. Trimming cost V 5 bases and J 0 bases, with 10 bases left between them. CDR3 length: 15 residues. The CDR3 nucleotides are TGCGCCAGCAGCTTCAGTGGGGCAACTAATGAAAAACTGTTTTTT. It specifies CASSFSGATNEKLFF.

The V and J genes are TRBV6-2 or TRBV6-3 and TRBJ1-1; D gene unclear. Trimming shortened V by 0 bases and J by 1 base, and 15 bases separated the two germline ends. The CDR3 runs to 17 residues. CDR1 MNHEY and CDR2 SVGEGT come from the germline V gene. The CDR3 loop reads CASSYSSGVTRNTEAFF. Written as DNA, the CDR3 is TGTGCCAGCAGTTACTCGAGCGGGGTCACTCGGAACACTGAAGCTTTCTTT.

This clone was recorded a few times. The V call is TRBV5-1, the J call TRBJ1-2; 7 bases are a match to TRBD1. The J segment lost 6 bases and the V segment lost 0 bases, leaving 11 bases of the junction unmatched. CDR3 length equals 16 residues. Per germline, CDR1 SGHRS and CDR2 YFSETQ. The CDR3 loop is CASSLGGARGKNGYTF. The CDR3 DNA reads as TGCGCCAGCAGCTTGGGAGGGGCCAGGGGGAAGAATGGCTACACCTTC.

The chain couples TRBV24-1 to TRBJ2-2; 8 bases fit TRBD1. In germline, CDR1 is KGHDR, CDR2 SFDVKD. J gave up 3 bases and V 4 bases, and 3 bases lay outside the gene matches. The CDR3 totals 15 residues. The chain's CDR3 is CATSDQQGDTGELFF. The CDR3 nucleotides read TGTGCCACCAGTGACCAACAGGGGGACACCGGGGAGCTGTTTTTT.

The V call is TRBV4-3, the J call TRBJ1-2, with 7 bases identical to TRBD1. This CDR3 contains 15 residues. Germline V CDR1 and CDR2: LGHNA, YSLEER. J lost 5 bases, V lost 0 bases, and 6 bases had no gene match. The CDR3: CASSQERGLGYGYTF. The DNA of the CDR3 is TGCGCCAGCAGCCAAGAAAGGGGGCTTGGATATGGCTACACCTTC.

This clone is a singleton in its sample. The chain combines TRBV11-2 with TRBJ2-1; D call uncertain. The germline V gene has CDR1 SGHAT and CDR2 FQNNGV. This CDR3 contains 10 residues. The V and J ends lost 1 base and 10 bases respectively, with 2 bases between them. The CDR3 spells CASSLGEQFF. CDR3 bases: TGTGCCAGCAGCTTAGGAGAGCAGTTCTTC.